This T cell receptor (beta chain) was sequenced for a study of response to subunit inactivated influenza vaccine. The germline V gene encodes CDR1 LGHNA and CDR2 YNFKEQ. Trimming left V 0 bases short and J 3 bases short, with 13 bases between. This CDR3 contains 16 residues. This clonotype has more than one count but fewer than ten. What it recognizes is unknown. Study-wide results and limits: A suggestion made by the authors is that each seasonal influenza vaccination recruits few new T cells.

TCRdb re-called the RT-PCR reads through MiXCR, storing one row per CDR3 protein. The sample lists more than 400,000 distinct CDR3 sequences, 11% occurring once. The chain carries TRBV4-2 and TRBJ2-3; the D gene is possibly TRBD1 (5 bases). This receptor was taken from a man aged 45-65 years who received an inactivated influenza vaccine. The sample here was PBMCs from blood, taken 45 days after vaccination. The chain's CDR3 is CASSQDQGRVTDTQYF. The CDR3, as DNA: TGTGCCAGCAGCCAAGATCAGGGCAGGGTAACAGATACGCAGTATTTT.